The 24 T cell receptor beta chains given below trace back to one sample, sequenced in a study of T cell responses to AZD1222 COVID-19 vaccine. Repertoires were generated with immunoSEQ multiplex PCR, while TCRdb's copy carries only in-frame clones and drops some. Seen here are about 67,000 clones, roughly 80% observed once, and the top ten hold about 6%. The sample consisted of peripheral blood, taken 28 days after the second AZD1222 dose. The receptors come from an adult who received the AZD1222 COVID-19 vaccine.

V gene TRBV13 combines with J gene TRBJ1-1; no clear D. The CDR3 sequence is 15 residues long. Trimming shortened V by 2 bases and J by 1 base, and 11 bases separated the two germline ends. Germline CDR1 is PRHDT and CDR2 is FYEKMQ (reference sequence). Here the CDR3 reads CASSLMSASNTEAFF. The DNA of the CDR3 is TGTGCCAGCAGCTTAATGTCCGCTTCGAACACTGAAGCTTTCTTT.

The chain joins TRBV2 to TRBJ2-5; D is possibly TRBD1 or TRBD2 (5 bases each). The CDR3 is made up of 13 amino acids. Looked up from germline, CDR1 is SNHLY and CDR2 is FYNNEI. The ends were cut back, 4 bases at V and 7 bases at J, with 13 bases in the middle. The CDR3 DNA reads TGTGCCAGCAGTGTTGAGGGGCTGGGGACCCAGTACTTC. Translating gives CASSVEGLGTQYF. The whole variable domain, remainder taken from reference TRBV2 and TRBJ2-5, is EPEVTQTPSHQVTQMGQEVILRCVPISNHLYFYWYRQILGQKVEFLVSFYNNEISEKSEIFDDQFSVERPDGSNFTLKIRSTKLEDSAMYFCASSVEGLGTQYFGPGTRLLVL.

This rearrangement joins TRBV14 to TRBJ1-4; tentatively, D is TRBD1 (6 bases). The germline V gene has CDR1 SGHDN and CDR2 FVKESK. Trimming cost V 4 bases and J 3 bases, with 15 bases left between them. This CDR3 region has 16 residues. The CDR3 protein is CASSPEGGPANEKLFF. The CDR3, as DNA: TGTGCCAGCAGCCCGGAGGGGGGGCCGGCTAATGAAAAACTGTTTTTT.

The chain uses TRBV6-4 and TRBJ1-2, with TRBD1 as a possible D gene (5 bases). V was cut by 5 bases and J by 0 bases, with 10 bases left in between. The CDR3 length is 14 residues. The germline CDR1 and CDR2 sequences are MRHNA and SNTAGT. Here the CDR3 reads CASSRDRSNYGYTF. The CDR3 nucleotides read TGTGCCAGCAGTAGGGACCGATCTAACTATGGCTACACCTTC.

This clone occurred a few times. This chain connects TRBV11-2 to TRBJ1-6, with a weak D call TRBD1 (5 bases). This CDR3 region has 15 residues. V was clipped by 0 bases and J by 7 bases, with 10 bases between them. The germline gives CDR1 SGHAT, CDR2 FQNNGV. CDR3 DNA: TGTGCCAGCAGCTTAGATCACAGGAGCAATTCACCCCTCCACTTT. Translating gives CASSLDHRSNSPLHF.

Here the CDR3 DNA reads TGCGCCAGCAGCTTGGCTCAAGCGACCTACAATGAGCAGTTCTTC. Translating it yields CASSLAQATYNEQFF. The chain joins TRBV5-1 to TRBJ2-1; no clear D. Germline lookup yields CDR1 SGHRS and CDR2 YFSETQ. The CDR3 runs to 15 residues. Trimming stripped 0 bases from V and 2 bases from J, with 9 bases between.

This sequence joins TRBV4-3 and TRBJ1-1; possible D gene TRBD1, 5 bases. Per the germline V gene, CDR1 is LGHNA and CDR2 is YSLEER. The CDR3 is 12 amino acids. V lost 3 bases and J lost 11, with 13 bases in between. The CDR3 bases are TGCGCCAGCAGCCACGATCGGGGACGGGCTTTCTTT. Protein sequence: CASSHDRGRAFF.

The chain recombines TRBV7-7 with TRBJ2-2, with D unresolved. The CDR3 is 15 amino acids. V lost 1 base to trimming and J lost 6 bases, with 12 bases between them. The germline V gene encodes CDR1 SSHAT and CDR2 FNYEAQ (reference sequence). CDR3 DNA sequence: TGTGCCAGCAGCTTAGATATGGGTCGGGCCGGGGAGCTGTTTTTT. Its protein product is CASSLDMGRAGELFF.

V and J are TRBV7-2 and TRBJ2-1; the D gene is possibly TRBD2 (6 bases). Trimming took 2 bases from V and 12 from J, leaving 20 bases between them. Germline V CDR1 and CDR2: SGHTA, FQGNSA. The CDR3 extends over 15 amino acids. The CDR3 protein is CASSLRARGGLGQFF. As DNA, the CDR3 is TGTGCCAGCAGCTTAAGGGCACGTGGGGGGTTGGGGCAGTTCTTC.

This clone was detected once. This rearrangement joins TRBV6-5 to TRBJ2-3; tentative D call: TRBD2 (6 bases). V lost 8 bases and J 3 bases, leaving 18 bases between the germline ends. Germline lookup yields CDR1 MNHEY and CDR2 SVGAGI. The CDR3 consists of 15 residues. The CDR3 DNA reads TGTGCCAGCGCCCCTAGCGTATGGAAAACAGATACGCAGTATTTT. It yields the protein CASAPSVWKTDTQYF.

Remarks on this clone: One junction end disagrees with the germline gene, perhaps due to a read error. The chain links TRBV5-4 to TRBJ1-4; D not resolved. This CDR3 is 13 amino acids long. Germline V CDR1 and CDR2: SGHNT, YYREEE (reference sequence). In DNA form, the CDR3 reads TGTGCCAGCAGCCCCTCGGCGGAGAATGGGCCAATTTGG. This codes for CASSPSAENGPIW.

The V call is TRBV18, the J call TRBJ1-3; D possibly corresponds to TRBD1 (6 bases). Trimming took 4 bases from V and 2 from J, leaving 15 bases between them. The germline V gene has CDR1 KGHSH and CDR2 LQKENI. The CDR3 length is 16 residues. This chain's CDR3 is CASSLGTGRTGNTIYF. The CDR3 nucleotides read TGTGCCAGCTCACTGGGAACAGGGCGAACTGGAAACACCATATATTTT.

This clone was recorded at least ten times. The J gene is TRBJ1-2, the V gene TRBV19; D may be TRBD1 (5 bases). Germline CDR1 LNHDA, CDR2 SQIVND (reference sequence). The germline V and J ends were trimmed by 6 bases and 2 bases, with 13 bases remaining between them. The CDR3 extends over 14 amino acids. The CDR3 spells CASSQTRGNYGYTF. In DNA, the CDR3 is TGTGCCAGTAGCCAAACCCGGGGGAACTATGGCTACACCTTC.

The chain uses TRBV4-1 and TRBJ1-1; 10 nucleotides line up with TRBD1. V trimming: 4 bases; J trimming: 5 bases; junction bases outside the gene matches: 4. Germline CDR1 reads MGHRA; CDR2 reads YSYEKL. The CDR3 loop spans 14 amino acids. The CDR3, as DNA: TGCGCCAGCAGCCGAGGGACAGGGGCTACTGAAGCTTTCTTT. Protein sequence: CASSRGTGATEAFF.

This rearrangement joins TRBV27 to TRBJ2-2; D gene ambiguous. CDR3 length: 15 residues. The V end lost 2 bases, the J end lost 0 bases, and 7 bases lay between the germline ends. Germline loops: CDR1 MNHEY, CDR2 SMNVEV (reference sequence). CDR3 sequence reads: CASSLGSANTGELFF. CDR3 nucleotide sequence: TGTGCCAGCAGTTTAGGCTCAGCGAACACCGGGGAGCTGTTTTTT.

Written as DNA, the CDR3 is TGTGCCAGCAGCCCCCGAGGGATTCGTGAAAAACTGTTTTTT. This gives the protein CASSPRGIREKLFF. The gene calls are TRBV9 and TRBJ1-4; no clear D gene. Trimming stripped 4 bases from V and 7 bases from J, with 14 bases between. CDR1 and CDR2 from the germline V gene are SGDLS and YYNGEE. This CDR3 has 14 residues.

This sequence joins TRBV5-4 and TRBJ1-1; TRBD1 might be the D (5 bases). CDR3 size: 12 residues. With 2 bases removed from V and 11 bases from J, the gap between germline ends came to 13 bases. CDR1 SGHNT and CDR2 YYREEE come from the germline V gene (reference sequence). CDR3 loop: CASSFSQGGAFF. The CDR3 DNA sequence: TGTGCCAGCAGCTTCTCCCAGGGAGGGGCTTTCTTT.

V and J are TRBV7-6 and TRBJ1-3; D is possibly TRBD1 (6 bases). Between the trimmed V and J ends, which lost 5 bases and 4 bases, there was a span of 9 bases. Germline V gene lookup returns CDR1 SGHVS and CDR2 FNYEAQ. CDR3 length: 13 amino acids. The CDR3 DNA is TGTGCCAGCAGCGAGGGGGGAGGAAACACCATATATTTT. Translated: CASSEGGGNTIYF.

This clone has only a few counts. V gene TRBV25-1 combines with J gene TRBJ2-5; no definite D call. The CDR3 spans 15 residues. The germline V gene has CDR1 MGHDK and CDR2 SYGVNS. Between the trimmed V and J ends, which lost 3 bases and 0 bases, there was a span of 11 bases. The CDR3 DNA reads TGTGCCAGCAGTGAGGTAGGAGATTACCAAGAGACCCAGTACTTC. Translation: CASSEVGDYQETQYF. The complete variable domain, with remaining parts taken from reference TRBV25-1 and TRBJ2-5, reads EADIYQTPRYLVIGTGKKITLECSQTMGHDKMYWYQQDPGMELHLIHYSYGVNSTEKGDLSSESTVSRIRTEHFPLTLESARPSHTSQYLCASSEVGDYQETQYFGPGTRLLVL.

The V gene is TRBV3-1 (or the pseudogene TRBV3-2), the J gene TRBJ2-3; D ambiguous. The CDR3 is 17 amino acids. The germline gives CDR1 LGHDT, CDR2 YNNKEL (reference sequence). Trimming shortened V by 0 bases and J by 3 bases, and 16 bases separated the two germline ends. CDR3 amino acids: CASSQDEFHRPTDTQYF. The CDR3 region has the DNA TGTGCCAGCAGCCAAGATGAGTTCCACCGCCCGACAGATACGCAGTATTTT.

This clone was detected a few times. V and J are TRBV3-1 (or the pseudogene TRBV3-2) and TRBJ2-2, with a tentative D call TRBD2 (5 bases). This CDR3 has 14 residues. Trimming stripped 5 bases from V and 4 bases from J, with 11 bases between. Looked up from germline, CDR1 is LGHDT and CDR2 is YNNKEL (reference sequence). For the CDR3, the DNA is TGTGCCAGCAGCATCCTCCGGGGCACCGGGGAGCTGTTTTTT. The encoded protein is CASSILRGTGELFF.

The V and J genes are TRBV30 and TRBJ1-6; D is ambiguous. The CDR3 runs to 11 residues. Germline-derived CDR1 and CDR2 are GTSNPN and SVGIG (reference sequence). V lost 2 bases to trimming and J lost 10 bases, with 6 bases between them. The CDR3 region is CAWSRRSPLHF. CDR3 DNA: TGTGCCTGGAGTAGACGGTCACCCCTCCACTTT. Full variable domain (rest looked up from reference TRBV30 and TRBJ1-6): SQTIHQWPATLVQPVGSPLSLECTVEGTSNPNLYWYRQAAGRGLQLLFYSVGIGQISSEVPQNLSASRPQDRQFILSSKKLLLSDSGFYLCAWSRRSPLHFGNGTRLTVT.

The chain uses TRBV7-9 and TRBJ1-1; possible D gene TRBD1, 5 bases. The germline V gene has CDR1 SEHNR and CDR2 FQNEAQ (reference sequence). V shed 6 bases and J shed 1 base, with 9 bases lying between them. The CDR3 sequence is 13 residues long. The CDR3 bases are TGTGCCAGCAGACTGGGGGGGAACACTGAAGCTTTCTTT. This gives the protein CASRLGGNTEAFF.

V gene TRBV2 combines with J gene TRBJ1-1, with a tentative D call TRBD1 (5 bases). Germline CDR1 and CDR2: SNHLY and FYNNEI. V lost 7 bases to trimming and J lost 4 bases, with 16 bases between them. This CDR3 is built from 14 residues. The CDR3 DNA follows: TGTGCCAGCAATAGCCGGGACCGTGGCACTGAAGCTTTCTTT. Protein product: CASNSRDRGTEAFF.